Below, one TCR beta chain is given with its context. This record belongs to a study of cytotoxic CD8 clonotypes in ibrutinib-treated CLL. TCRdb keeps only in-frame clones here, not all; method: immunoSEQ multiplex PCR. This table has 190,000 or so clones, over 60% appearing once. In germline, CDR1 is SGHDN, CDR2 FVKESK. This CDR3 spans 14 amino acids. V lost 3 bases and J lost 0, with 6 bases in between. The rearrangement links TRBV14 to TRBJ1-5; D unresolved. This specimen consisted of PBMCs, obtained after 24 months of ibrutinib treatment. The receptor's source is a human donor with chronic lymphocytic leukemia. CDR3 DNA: TGTGCCAGCAGCCAGTCGTATAGCAATCAGCCCCAGCATTTT. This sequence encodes CASSQSYSNQPQHF.